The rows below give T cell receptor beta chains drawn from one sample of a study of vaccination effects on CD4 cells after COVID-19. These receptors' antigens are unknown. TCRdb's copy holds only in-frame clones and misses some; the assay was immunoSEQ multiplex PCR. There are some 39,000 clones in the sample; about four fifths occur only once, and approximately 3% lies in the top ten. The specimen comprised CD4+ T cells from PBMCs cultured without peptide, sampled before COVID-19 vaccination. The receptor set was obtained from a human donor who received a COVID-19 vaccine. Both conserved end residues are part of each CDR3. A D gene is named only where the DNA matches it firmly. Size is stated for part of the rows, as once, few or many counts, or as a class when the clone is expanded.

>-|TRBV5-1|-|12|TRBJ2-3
CASSLALDTQYF
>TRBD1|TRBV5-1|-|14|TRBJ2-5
CASSIGQGQETQYF
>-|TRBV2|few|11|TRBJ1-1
CASRSGGEAFF
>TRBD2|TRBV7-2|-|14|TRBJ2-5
CASRVAGGPKTQYF
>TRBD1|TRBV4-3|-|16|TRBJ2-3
CASSQFSRGHIDTQYF
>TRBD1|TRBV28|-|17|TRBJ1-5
CASSLSRGRGGNQPQHF
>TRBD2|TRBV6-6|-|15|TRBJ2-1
CASRLAGADNNEQFF
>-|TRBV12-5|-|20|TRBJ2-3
CASGLNRDGKPPTSTDTQYF
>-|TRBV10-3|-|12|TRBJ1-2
CAISEGDYGYTF
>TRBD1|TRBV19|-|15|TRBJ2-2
CASRTGWASTGELFF
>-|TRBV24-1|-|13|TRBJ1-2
CATSDLRGDGYTF
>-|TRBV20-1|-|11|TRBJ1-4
CSVSVGEKLFF
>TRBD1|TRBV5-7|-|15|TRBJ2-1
CASSPRDRAYNEQFF
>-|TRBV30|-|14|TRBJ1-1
CAWSPSIRDTEAFF
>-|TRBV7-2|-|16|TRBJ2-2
CASSSRGGANTGELFF
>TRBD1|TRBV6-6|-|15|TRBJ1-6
CASSAQGQGNSPLHF
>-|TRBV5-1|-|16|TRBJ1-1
CASSLEVFRGYTEAFF
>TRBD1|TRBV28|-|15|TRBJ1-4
CASSATGARSEKLFF
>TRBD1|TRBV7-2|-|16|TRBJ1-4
CASSSPRDSFNEKLFF
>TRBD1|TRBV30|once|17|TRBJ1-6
CAWTADRSSYRNSPLHF
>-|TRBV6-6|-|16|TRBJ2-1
CASSSLGGGDGSEQFF
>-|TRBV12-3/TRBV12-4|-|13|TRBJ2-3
CASSLGAGAAQYF
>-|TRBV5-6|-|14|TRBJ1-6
CASSFPGRGSPLHF
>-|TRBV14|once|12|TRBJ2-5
CASSQDRQTQYF
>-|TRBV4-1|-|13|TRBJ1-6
CASSQALDSPLHF
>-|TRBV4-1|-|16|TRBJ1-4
CASSQGAGQSREKLFF
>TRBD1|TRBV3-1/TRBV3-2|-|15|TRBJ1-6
CASSQDRDSYSPLHF
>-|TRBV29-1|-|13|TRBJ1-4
CSASGDLNEKLFF
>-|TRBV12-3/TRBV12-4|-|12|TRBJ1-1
CASSSPSGEAFF
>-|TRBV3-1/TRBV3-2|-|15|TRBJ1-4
CASSQDRRFNEKLFF
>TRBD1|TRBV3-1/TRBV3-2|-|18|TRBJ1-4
CASSQREPAGTGSSKLFF
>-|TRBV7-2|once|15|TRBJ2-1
CASPERLVVHNEQFF
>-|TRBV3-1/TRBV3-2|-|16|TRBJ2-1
CASSPRGSEENNEQFF
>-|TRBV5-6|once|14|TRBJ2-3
CASRRISSSDTQYF
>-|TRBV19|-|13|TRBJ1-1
CASSIWGGTEAFF
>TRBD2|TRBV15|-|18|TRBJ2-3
CATSRDRPSGILTDTQYF
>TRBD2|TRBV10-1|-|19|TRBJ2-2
CASSVNPGLAGANTGELFF
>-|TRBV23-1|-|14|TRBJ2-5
CASSPRVTEETQYF
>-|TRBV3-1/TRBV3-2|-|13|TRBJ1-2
CASSQVYGDGYTF
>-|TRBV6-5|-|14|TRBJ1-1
CASSSGIFNTEAFF
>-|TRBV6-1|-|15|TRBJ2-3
CASSEAVASTDTQYF
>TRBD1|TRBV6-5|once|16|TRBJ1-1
CASSFMDRGLIGEAFF
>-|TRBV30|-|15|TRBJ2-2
CASEPQGLLTGELFF
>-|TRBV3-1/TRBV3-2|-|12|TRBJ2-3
CASSQGVDTQYF
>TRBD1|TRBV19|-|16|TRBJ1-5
CASRGQGTVSNQPQHF
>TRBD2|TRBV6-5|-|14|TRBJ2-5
CASRVAGGRETQYF
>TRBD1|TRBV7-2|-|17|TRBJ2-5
CASSPLGGTGALETQYF
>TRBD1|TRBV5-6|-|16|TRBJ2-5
CASSLEGQGGRETQYF
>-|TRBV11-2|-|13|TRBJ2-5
CASSLGTRETQYF
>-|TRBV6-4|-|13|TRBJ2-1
CASSPTTGNEQFF
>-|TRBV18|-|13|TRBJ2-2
CASSRNGAGELFF
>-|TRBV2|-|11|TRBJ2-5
CASSASETQYF
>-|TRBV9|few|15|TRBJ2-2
CASSPGLANTGELFF
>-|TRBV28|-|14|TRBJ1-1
CASTPPKGNTEAFF
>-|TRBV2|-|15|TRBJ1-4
CASVRTGLANEKLFF
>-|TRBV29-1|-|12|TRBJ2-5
CSVWTDQETQYF
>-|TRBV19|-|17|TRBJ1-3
CASTRPITGSGGNTIYF
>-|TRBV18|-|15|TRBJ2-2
CASSPGAANTGELFF
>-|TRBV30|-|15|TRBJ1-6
CAWSLRDRYNSPLHF
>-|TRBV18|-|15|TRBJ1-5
CASSLDQNSNQPQHF